This TCR beta chain is from a study of cytomegalovirus exposure and HLA in healthy donors. Worth noting for this clone: Its specificity is unknown.

Broader study findings: Rates of TCR association differed by HLA locus in a later analysis, with DRB1 highest and HLA-C lowest.

The CDR3 length is 18 residues. Deletions cut 4 bases from V and 5 bases from J, with 24 bases between. CDR1 is LGHNA and CDR2 is YNFKEQ in the germline V gene. The primer mix had 60 Vbeta and 13 Jbeta primers. Original analysis: An analysis performed later counted roughly 80 million unique TCR beta chains (roughly 10 million of them shared). Method: immunoSEQ multiplex PCR; TCRdb's copy keeps in-frame clones and lacks some. That table is the source of V, J and clone size, and D and trimming were worked out from the DNA. The table gives about 200,000 clones; the top ten clones make up over 0.95% of it.

Sequencing was done on a sample of PBMCs. This TCR derives from a girl aged 2-10 years in good health and CMV-seropositive. The rearrangement uses TRBV4-2 and TRBJ1-5, with D perhaps matching TRBD1 (6 bases). The CDR3 bases are TGTGCCAGCAGCCCAGGGGAGCGTTCCAGGGATCATGATCAGCCCCAGCATTTT. It encodes CASSPGERSRDHDQPQHF.